Listed below are T cell receptor beta chains from one sample, sequenced in a study of T cell responses to AZD1222 COVID-19 vaccine. This table comes from immunoSEQ multiplex PCR, and its TCRdb copy is limited to in-frame clones, with some not included. The sample has some 150,000 clones, 90% seen once; the top ten hold about 1.6%. The sample in question was peripheral blood, obtained 28 days after the second AZD1222 dose. Receptors were obtained from an adult who received the AZD1222 COVID-19 vaccine. CDR3s include the opening cysteine and the closing phenylalanine or tryptophan. The D gene is left open where the match is weak. The size entry is marked missing in some rows and otherwise reads once, few, many or a size class.

TRBJ1-2 | - | - | TRBV28 | CASSIPYLQGNGYTF | TGTGCCAGCAGTATACCCTATCTTCAGGGGAATGGCTACACCTTC
TRBJ1-4 | - | - | TRBV5-4 | CASSEQGSLGKLFF | TGTGCCAGCAGCGAACAGGGAAGTCTGGGAAAACTGTTTTTT
TRBJ2-3 | - | TRBD2 | TRBV2 | CASSGTRLAGGRLGPGF | TGTGCCAGCAGCGGGACCAGACTAGCGGGAGGGCGCCTCGGCCCCGGTTTT
TRBJ1-1 | - | - | TRBV2 | CASIREVNTEAFF | TGTGCCAGCATTCGGGAGGTGAACACTGAAGCTTTCTTT
TRBJ2-3 | - | - | TRBV11-1 | CASSSHGGDTQYF | TGTGCCAGCAGCTCCCATGGGGGAGATACGCAGTATTTT
TRBJ1-1 | few | TRBD1 | TRBV10-3 | CAISQGANTEAFF | TGTGCCATCAGCCAGGGGGCGAACACTGAAGCTTTCTTT
TRBJ2-1 | - | - | TRBV5-1 | CASSLGSLTDGSSDEQFF | TGCGCCAGCAGCTTGGGGAGTCTGACGGACGGGAGTAGCGATGAGCAGTTCTTC
TRBJ2-1 | - | - | TRBV3-1/TRBV3-2 | CASSPTRANEQFF | TGTGCCAGCAGCCCAACCAGGGCGAATGAGCAGTTCTTC
TRBJ1-3 | - | TRBD1 | TRBV7-9 | CASSSRTGATF | TGTGCCAGCAGCTCGAGGACAGGGGCCACCTTT
TRBJ1-2 | once | - | TRBV3-1/TRBV3-2 | CASSQDMGYYGYTF | TGTGCCAGCAGCCAAGATATGGGATACTATGGCTACACCTTC
TRBJ2-7 | - | TRBD2 | TRBV7-9 | CASRRTSAHEQYF | TGTGCCAGCAGACGGACTAGTGCGCACGAGCAGTACTTC
TRBJ2-1 | - | - | TRBV27 | CASSSGPGGNEQFF | TGTGCCAGCAGTTCGGGACCAGGGGGGAATGAGCAGTTCTTC
TRBJ1-1 | once | TRBD1 | TRBV19 | CASRLKGTGWGPTEAFF | TGTGCCAGCAGGTTGAAGGGGACAGGCTGGGGTCCCACTGAAGCTTTCTTT
TRBJ1-2 | - | - | TRBV18 | CASSEDVYGYTF | TGTGCCAGCTCTGAGGACGTCTATGGCTACACCTTC
TRBJ2-2 | - | TRBD1 | TRBV30 | CARAGTVNTGELFF | TGTGCCCGCGCCGGGACAGTAAACACCGGGGAGCTGTTTTTT
TRBJ2-1 | - | - | TRBV11-2 | CASSARVSGASEQFF | TGTGCCAGCAGCGCCCGCGTTTCGGGGGCCAGTGAGCAGTTCTTC
TRBJ2-7 | - | - | TRBV5-6 | CASSSRGHGLGYEQYF | TGTGCCAGCAGCTCCCGCGGACATGGGTTAGGCTACGAGCAGTACTTC
TRBJ2-1 | - | - | TRBV11-2 | CASSSSLQGNEQFF | TGTGCCAGCAGCTCAAGTCTACAGGGTAATGAGCAGTTCTTC
TRBJ1-5 | - | TRBD1 | TRBV28 | CATVDRVNQPQHF | TGTGCCACCGTAGACAGGGTCAATCAGCCCCAGCATTTT
TRBJ2-4 | - | - | TRBV6-5 | CASVPGGLGNIQYF | TGTGCCAGCGTACCGGGGGGCTTGGGGAACATTCAGTACTTC
TRBJ1-5 | - | TRBD1 | TRBV15 | CATSREDRGHQPQHF | TGTGCCACCAGCAGAGAGGACAGGGGACATCAGCCCCAGCATTTT
TRBJ2-5 | - | - | TRBV10-1 | CAPRPGPQETQYF | TGCGCCCCCCGACCAGGGCCACAAGAGACCCAGTACTTC
TRBJ1-6 | - | - | TRBV5-1 | CASSGKAAGGNSPLHF | TGCGCCAGCAGCGGTAAGGCCGCCGGGGGTAATTCACCCCTCCACTTT
TRBJ2-2 | - | TRBD2 | TRBV4-1 | CASSQGGAGGLTTGELFF | TGCGCCAGCAGCCAGGGGGGTGCGGGGGGGTTGACAACTGGGGAGCTGTTTTTT
TRBJ2-6 | - | - | TRBV30 | CAWSAGVSGANVLTF | TGTGCCTGGAGTGCAGGGGTATCCGGGGCCAACGTCCTGACTTTC
TRBJ1-1 | - | - | TRBV18 | CASSPIRQRGVNTEAFF | TGTGCCAGCTCACCGATAAGGCAGAGGGGTGTGAACACTGAAGCTTTCTTT
TRBJ2-3 | - | - | TRBV6-4 | CASSVPGRGADTQYF | TGTGCCAGCAGTGTCCCGGGCCGCGGGGCAGATACGCAGTATTTT
TRBJ2-2 | - | TRBD1 | TRBV4-1 | CASSPLGQGTGELFF | TGCGCCAGCAGCCCCCTCGGACAGGGCACCGGGGAGCTGTTTTTT
TRBJ2-2 | - | - | TRBV7-2 | CASSFADRNTGELFF | TGTGCCAGCAGCTTCGCCGACAGGAACACCGGGGAGCTGTTTTTT
TRBJ1-2 | - | - | TRBV2 | CASSEGQPIYGYTF | TGTGCCAGCAGTGAGGGCCAGCCAATATATGGCTACACCTTC
TRBJ1-2 | once | - | TRBV2 | CASRNAVTSNYGYTF | TGTGCCAGTCGAAACGCAGTCACCTCTAACTATGGCTACACCTTC
TRBJ1-1 | - | - | TRBV6-5 | CASMQVLMNTEAFF | TGTGCCAGCATGCAGGTCCTCATGAACACTGAAGCTTTCTTT
TRBJ1-3 | - | - | TRBV7-3 | CASSLSGSPSGNTIYF | TGTGCCAGCAGCTTAAGCGGGTCCCCCTCTGGAAACACCATATATTTT
TRBJ2-1 | - | TRBD2 | TRBV3-1/TRBV3-2 | CASSQAGLAGPSSEQFF | TGTGCCAGCAGCCAAGCCGGACTAGCGGGCCCCTCCTCGGAGCAGTTCTTC
TRBJ2-3 | - | - | TRBV9 | CASSVVGRSTDTQYF | TGTGCCAGCAGCGTAGTGGGCAGGAGCACAGATACGCAGTATTTT
TRBJ2-7 | - | - | TRBV19 | CASSIGRGLRGEQYF | TGTGCCAGTAGTATCGGCCGGGGGCTACGTGGAGAGCAGTACTTC
TRBJ2-1 | - | TRBD2 | TRBV2 | CASPSTGGEQFF | TGTGCCAGCCCCTCGACGGGGGGAGAGCAGTTCTTC
TRBJ2-1 | - | TRBD2 | TRBV5-1 | CASSLDLAANEQFF | TGCGCCAGCAGCTTGGACCTAGCGGCTAATGAGCAGTTCTTC
TRBJ2-1 | - | TRBD2 | TRBV28 | CASSLGSSAGGPYNEQFF | TGTGCCAGCAGTTTAGGCAGCTCAGCGGGAGGGCCGTACAATGAGCAGTTCTTC
TRBJ1-5 | - | - | TRBV19 | CASNIAPQHF | TGTGCCAGCAACATCGCGCCCCAGCATTTT
TRBJ1-2 | - | - | TRBV30 | CAWISRRGYGYTF | TGTGCCTGGATCTCCCGCCGGGGCTATGGCTACACCTTC
TRBJ2-7 | once | - | TRBV27 | CASGDGNYEQYF | TGTGCCAGCGGGGACGGCAACTACGAGCAGTACTTC